Detailed here is one T cell receptor beta chain. This CDR3 is 15 amino acids long. Germline V gene data show CDR1 as MNHEY and CDR2 as SVGAGI. J lost 5 bases, V lost 4 bases, and 8 bases had no gene match. This entry is derived from a study of blood T cell repertoires in COVID-19. In the authors' workflow: Reference gene primer amplification gave nucleated cell count estimates. Sequenced by immunoSEQ multiplex PCR; TCRdb stores in-frame clones only, minus some. That table gives V, J and clone size, and the DNA gave D and trimming. Among under 300,000 clones listed, less than 90% were seen once. Sequencing was carried out using peripheral blood. The J gene is TRBJ2-1, the V gene TRBV6-5, with TRBD2 matching over 7 bases. The sequence was obtained from a woman in her thirties with COVID-19, enrolled during active disease. CDR3 coding DNA: TGTGCCAGCAGTTCGGGGGGTGGCGGGGACAATGAGCAGTTCTTC. This encodes CASSSGGGGDNEQFF.